The text below deals with one T cell receptor beta chain. V lost 5 bases and J lost 1, with 5 bases in between. This CDR3 contains 12 residues. CDR1 and CDR2 from the germline V gene are LNHDA and SQIVND (reference sequence). The sample comes from a study of blood T cell repertoires in COVID-19. The wider study: Sites across the United States, Italy and Spain contributed samples from acute and convalescent COVID-19. T cells, B-cell-depleted T cells, or PBMCs provided the cDNA or gDNA that served as material.

Authors' methods: Amplification of reference gene primers provided the estimated nucleated cell counts. Assay: immunoSEQ multiplex PCR; the TCRdb copy retains only in-frame clones and omits some. That table supplies the V and J calls and clone size; D and trimming were determined from the DNA. The sample contains around 250,000 clones, 86% of which appear only once. Sequencing was done on a sample of peripheral blood. The sequence derives from a man aged 25-45 years who had recovered from COVID-19. This chain joins TRBV19 and TRBJ1-2; D not certain. DNA of the CDR3: TGTGCCAGTAGTGAGCTTAACTATGGCTACACCTTC. Translating it yields CASSELNYGYTF. Full variable domain (rest looked up from reference TRBV19 and TRBJ1-2): DGGITQSPKYLFRKEGQNVTLSCEQNLNHDAMYWYRQDPGQGLRLIYYSQIVNDFQKGDIAEGYSVSREKKESFPLTVTSAQKNPTAFYLCASSELNYGYTFGSGTRLTVV.